This TCR beta chain is drawn from a study of T cells in Graves' hyperthyroidism and ophthalmopathy. This clonotype has more than one count but fewer than ten. Patients having uncontrolled infection, another autoimmune disease, pregnancy or lactation were not included. Amplified TCR beta CDR3 regions derived from RNA transcripts. The primer set for the first-round RT-PCR of the TCR CDR3 was HTBI. MiXCR was run by TCRdb on the multiplex PCR reads, yielding one entry per CDR3 protein. Of 300,000 to 450,000 distinct CDR3 sequences in the sample, 15% to 18% are singletons; the top ten hold 28%. Trimming removed 5 bases from V and 3 bases from J, with 10 bases in between. Germline V CDR1 and CDR2: LNHNV, YYDKDF (reference sequence). CDR3 length: 13 amino acids.

The chain has TRBV15 and TRBJ1-2; no clear D gene. This clonotype was obtained from a woman aged 18-35 years with Graves' hyperthyroidism that later progressed to Graves' ophthalmopathy. The sample consisted of blood. This chain's CDR3 is CATSSPGDYGYTF. As DNA, the CDR3 is TGTGCCACCAGCTCCCCGGGAGACTATGGCTACACCTTC.